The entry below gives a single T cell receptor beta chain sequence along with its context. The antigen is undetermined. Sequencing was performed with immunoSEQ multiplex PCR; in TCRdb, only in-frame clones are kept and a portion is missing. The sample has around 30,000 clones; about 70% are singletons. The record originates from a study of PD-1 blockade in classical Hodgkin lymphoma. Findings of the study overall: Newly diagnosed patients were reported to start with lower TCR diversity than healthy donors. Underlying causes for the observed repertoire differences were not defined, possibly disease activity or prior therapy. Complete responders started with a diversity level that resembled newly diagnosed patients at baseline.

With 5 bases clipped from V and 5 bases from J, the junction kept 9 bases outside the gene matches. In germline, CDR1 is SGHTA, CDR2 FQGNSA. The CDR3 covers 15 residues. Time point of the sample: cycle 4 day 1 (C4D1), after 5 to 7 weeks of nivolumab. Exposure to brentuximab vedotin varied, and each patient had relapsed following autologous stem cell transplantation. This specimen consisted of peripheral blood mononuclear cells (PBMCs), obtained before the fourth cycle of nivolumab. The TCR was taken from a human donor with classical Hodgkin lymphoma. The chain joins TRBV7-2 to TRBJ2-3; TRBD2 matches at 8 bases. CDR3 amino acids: CASSPRSGGVDTQYF. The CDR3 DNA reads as TGTGCCAGCAGCCCCAGGAGCGGGGGCGTAGATACGCAGTATTTT.